Listed below are T cell receptor beta chains from one sample, sequenced in a study of blood T cell repertoires in COVID-19. Here immunoSEQ multiplex PCR was the method, and the copy in TCRdb shows in-frame clones only, minus some. The table lists hundreds of thousands of clones, approximately 90% of them singletons. Source material: peripheral blood. The source is a woman aged 25 to 39 with acute or convalescent COVID-19. Both conserved end residues are part of each CDR3. The D gene is left open where the match is weak. Clone size is shown for a subset of rows, as once, few, many or a class of expanded clone.

D gene	V gene	J gene	clone size	CDR3 DNA	CDR3 protein
TRBD1	TRBV6-5	TRBJ1-1	-	TGTGCCAGCAGTAATCGACAGGGGAAATACACTGAAGCTTTCTTT	CASSNRQGKYTEAFF
TRBD2	TRBV6-5	TRBJ2-7	once	TGTGCCAGCAGTCCGCGGCGGGGGGGGAGTGGCGAGCAGTACTTC	CASSPRRGGSGEQYF
-	TRBV7-6	TRBJ2-1	-	TGTGCCAGCAGCTTTATACCCGGCAATGAGCAGTTCTTC	CASSFIPGNEQFF
-	TRBV19	TRBJ2-2	-	TGTGCCAGTAGTATATTGGGCAGCTCGAACACCGGGGAGCTGTTTTTT	CASSILGSSNTGELFF
-	TRBV6-1	TRBJ1-5	-	TGTGCCAGCAGTGAAGTAGGGGATCAGCCCCAGCATTTT	CASSEVGDQPQHF
-	TRBV2	TRBJ1-3	-	TGTGCCAGCAGTGAAGGGCACAGACCTGGAAACACCATATATTTT	CASSEGHRPGNTIYF
-	TRBV11-2	TRBJ1-6	-	TGTGCCAGCAGCGCATACAGGACTAGCTCCTATAATTCACCCCTCCACTTT	CASSAYRTSSYNSPLHF
TRBD2	TRBV5-1	TRBJ2-3	once	TGCGCCAGCAGCTTTGGCGGGGGGATCACAGATACGCAGTATTTT	CASSFGGGITDTQYF
-	TRBV5-1	TRBJ1-2	-	TGCGCCAGCAGCTTGGTGAGGAGCGCACTCCTGGGCTACACCTTC	CASSLVRSALLGYTF
TRBD1	TRBV4-1	TRBJ2-1	-	TGCGCCAGCAGCCGCGTATCCGGGACAGAACAGTTCTTC	CASSRVSGTEQFF
-	TRBV4-1	TRBJ2-6	-	TGCGCCAGCAGCCGAACCTTAAGCCTCCACTCTGGGGCCAACGTCCTGACTTTC	CASSRTLSLHSGANVLTF
-	TRBV19	TRBJ1-1	-	TGTGCCAGTAGCGACGAAGCCAGGGGTCGCACTGAAGCTTTCTTT	CASSDEARGRTEAFF
-	TRBV29-1	TRBJ1-1	few	TGCAGCGTTGCTCCACGTTCCGGGACTAGGGTAGTCGGCACTGAAGCTTTCTTT	CSVAPRSGTRVVGTEAFF
TRBD1	TRBV5-6	TRBJ1-6	-	TGTGCCAGCAGCTTAGGTACAGGGGTGGTTTCACCCCTCCACTTT	CASSLGTGVVSPLHF
-	TRBV6-1	TRBJ1-3	-	TGTGCCAGCAGTGAAGACACAGCATCTGGAAACACCATATATTTT	CASSEDTASGNTIYF
TRBD2	TRBV25-1	TRBJ2-7	-	TGTGCCAGCAGTGAAGGCGGGGGCTACGAGCAGTACTTC	CASSEGGGYEQYF
-	TRBV6-4	TRBJ2-3	-	TGTGCCAGCACCGAATTCACAGGGTTAATCACAGATACGCAGTATTTT	CASTEFTGLITDTQYF
-	TRBV7-8	TRBJ1-2	once	TGTGCCAGCAGCTTAGTGTCACGGGAAAACTATGGCTACACCTTC	CASSLVSRENYGYTF
-	TRBV14	TRBJ1-2	-	TGTGCCAGCAGCCAAGAGCTGGCAGCTAACTATGGCTACACCTTC	CASSQELAANYGYTF
TRBD2	TRBV5-6	TRBJ2-5	-	TGTGCCAGCAGCCTTTACGGACTAGCGGGGGGCATGGAGACCCAGTACTTC	CASSLYGLAGGMETQYF
-	TRBV12-2	TRBJ2-5	-	TGTGCAAGTCGCTTAGCCCCCCCACAGTACTTC	CASRLAPPQYF
-	TRBV9	TRBJ1-5	few	TGTGCCAGCAGCGTAAGTGGGCAGCATAATCAGCCCCAGCATTTT	CASSVSGQHNQPQHF
TRBD1	TRBV7-2	TRBJ1-3	-	TGTGCCAGCAGCCTCGGACAGGGGGCCTCTGGAAACACCATATATTTT	CASSLGQGASGNTIYF
TRBD1	TRBV5-1	TRBJ1-2	-	TGCGCCAGCAGCTTGGTTGTAGGGTCGGGACAGATCAGATCGTTATATGGCTACACCTTC	CASSLVVGSGQIRSLYGYTF
-	TRBV7-3	TRBJ2-2	once	TGTGCCAGCAGCTACAAACCGGGACACACCACCGGGGAGCTGTTTTTT	CASSYKPGHTTGELFF
TRBD1	TRBV30	TRBJ1-5	-	TGTGCCTGGAGTGTATCACCAGGGGGCAGGCAGCCCCAGCATTTT	CAWSVSPGGRQPQHF
TRBD2	TRBV6-6	TRBJ2-1	-	TGTGCCAGCAGCCGAGGGACTAGCGGACTAAATGAGCAGTTCTTC	CASSRGTSGLNEQFF
TRBD1	TRBV12-5	TRBJ1-1	-	TGTGCTAGTGGTTTCTATACGGGGACAGAAAACACTGAAGCTTTCTTT	CASGFYTGTENTEAFF
TRBD1	TRBV18	TRBJ2-1	-	TGTGCCAGCTCACTTCCGGGACAGGGTTTGGATGAGCAGTTCTTC	CASSLPGQGLDEQFF
TRBD1	TRBV9	TRBJ1-6	-	TGTGCCAGCAGCCCCCAACAGGGGAAGAATTCACCCCTCCACTTT	CASSPQQGKNSPLHF
TRBD1	TRBV2	TRBJ1-2	-	TGTGCCAGCCGATCTCGAACAGGGGGCAGCTATGGCTACACCTTC	CASRSRTGGSYGYTF
-	TRBV10-3	TRBJ1-5	-	TGTGCCATCAGTGAGGGTGGTACAGGCGGCGGTCAGCCCCAGCATTTT	CAISEGGTGGGQPQHF
-	TRBV10-1	TRBJ2-2	-	TGCGCCAGCAGTGTTGGGGGCGCCGGGGAGCTGTTTTTT	CASSVGGAGELFF
TRBD1	TRBV6-5	TRBJ2-3	-	TGTGCCAGCAGTAACGCCGACAGGGGAGCAGATACGCAGTATTTT	CASSNADRGADTQYF
TRBD1	TRBV5-1	TRBJ1-1	-	TGCGCCAGCAGCTTGGGGGGACAGGGGCGAGAGGCTTTCTTT	CASSLGGQGREAFF
-	TRBV4-1	TRBJ2-5	-	TGCGCCAGCAGCCATATCGGGGGACCGAACCAAGAGACCCAGTACTTC	CASSHIGGPNQETQYF
-	TRBV7-9	TRBJ2-5	-	TGTGCCAGCAGCCCGCCGTCGACAGGATGGAGAGAGACCCAGTACTTC	CASSPPSTGWRETQYF
TRBD2	TRBV5-1	TRBJ2-3	-	TGCGCCAGCAGCTTGGCGGCAGCGGGGGAACTTCGGCGCACAGATACGCAGTATTTT	CASSLAAAGELRRTDTQYF
TRBD1	TRBV20-1	TRBJ1-2	-	TGCAGTGGTCAGGGGGCGTATGGCTACACCTTC	CSGQGAYGYTF
-	TRBV7-9	TRBJ2-3	few	TGTGCCAGCAGCTCCAGTGCCGATACGCAGTATTTT	CASSSSADTQYF
TRBD1	TRBV4-1	TRBJ2-3	-	TGCGCCAGCAGCCAGATAGGACAGGCGACAGATACGCAGTATTTT	CASSQIGQATDTQYF
TRBD1	TRBV5-5	TRBJ2-7	-	TGTGCCAGCAGCTTGGGGCTGGGTGGGACAGTATACGAGCAGTACTTC	CASSLGLGGTVYEQYF
TRBD1	TRBV6-5	TRBJ2-7	-	TGTGCCAGCAGACCGGACAGGGGCTACGAGCAGTACTTC	CASRPDRGYEQYF
TRBD1	TRBV7-6	TRBJ2-3	-	TGTGCCAGCAGCAAGACAGGGTCCCCAAGCACAGATACGCAGTATTTT	CASSKTGSPSTDTQYF
TRBD1	TRBV4-2	TRBJ2-7	-	TGTGCCAGCAGCCAACGACAGGGCTTCTACGAGCAGTACTTC	CASSQRQGFYEQYF
TRBD1	TRBV2	TRBJ2-5	-	TGTGCCAGCGGCCGGGACAGGGGGTTAGGGGAGACCCAGTACTTC	CASGRDRGLGETQYF
TRBD1	TRBV27	TRBJ1-4	-	TGTGCCAGCAGTCTTACAGGGGCCGGAGAGAGGAAACTGTTTTTT	CASSLTGAGERKLFF
TRBD1	TRBV5-1	TRBJ1-2	-	TGCGCCAGGTTAGACAGGGGCTATGGCTACACCTTC	CARLDRGYGYTF
-	TRBV6-5	TRBJ1-6	-	TGTGCCAGCAGAGACAGGTGGAATTCACCCCTCCACTTT	CASRDRWNSPLHF
TRBD1	TRBV25-1	TRBJ2-1	-	TGTGCCAGCAGTGGGGGGACGGGCGGCAGGGGGTGGAATGAGCAGTTCTTC	CASSGGTGGRGWNEQFF
-	TRBV19	TRBJ1-5	few	TGTGCCAGTAGTACCGACAGGAATCAGCCCCAGCATTTT	CASSTDRNQPQHF
-	TRBV20-1	TRBJ1-6	-	TGCAGTGCTAGTAAGACAGTTAATTCACCCCTCCACTTT	CSASKTVNSPLHF
-	TRBV24-1	TRBJ2-5	-	TGTGCCACCAGTGTTGGAGGGGTTGAGACCCAGTACTTC	CATSVGGVETQYF
TRBD2	TRBV30	TRBJ2-5	-	TGTGCCTGGAGCCCCACTAGCGGAGAGACCCAGTACTTC	CAWSPTSGETQYF
TRBD1	TRBV5-1	TRBJ2-3	-	TGCGCCAGCAGCAACGCCGGGACAGGGGGATTTGATACGCAGTATTTT	CASSNAGTGGFDTQYF
-	TRBV5-1	TRBJ1-1	few	TGCGCCAGCAGCGGAAACACCAGGGGGAACACTGAAGCTTTCTTT	CASSGNTRGNTEAFF
-	TRBV19	TRBJ2-2	-	TGTGCCAGTAACCCTGCATGGAGGACCGGGGAGCTGTTTTTT	CASNPAWRTGELFF
-	TRBV19	TRBJ1-6	-	TGTGCCAGTAGTACCGCGGGACGGCTGTTGACACCCCTCCACTTT	CASSTAGRLLTPLHF
-	TRBV5-6	TRBJ2-1	-	TGTGCCAGCAGCTGGTCGAGGGGGAACTCCTACAATGAGCAGTTCTTC	CASSWSRGNSYNEQFF
-	TRBV11-2	TRBJ2-3	-	TGTGCCAGCAGCATATACCTACTAGCAGATACGCAGTATTTT	CASSIYLLADTQYF